Listed below are T cell receptor beta chains from one sample, sequenced in a study of blood T cell repertoires in COVID-19. Clones were sequenced by immunoSEQ multiplex PCR, and TCRdb holds only the in-frame ones, with some missing. The data hold under 200,000 clones, with roughly 84% observed a single time. Source material: peripheral blood. These receptor sequences come from a woman between 70 and 85 years old with COVID-19, enrolled during active disease. Both conserved end residues are trimmed from each CDR3. Fields, in order: CDR3 protein, D gene, V gene, J gene. D genes are given only for firm matches.

CDR3aa: ASSPRNRGETQY; d_gene: TRBD1; v_gene: TRBV18; j_gene: TRBJ2-5
CDR3aa: ASRPRRGLQYNNEQF; d_gene: -; v_gene: TRBV28; j_gene: TRBJ2-1
CDR3aa: ASSHRDRANIQY; d_gene: TRBD1; v_gene: TRBV19; j_gene: TRBJ2-4
CDR3aa: ASSEEGGQPQH; d_gene: -; v_gene: TRBV10-1; j_gene: TRBJ1-5
CDR3aa: ASSEVTWGGGEQY; d_gene: -; v_gene: TRBV6-1; j_gene: TRBJ2-7
CDR3aa: ASSPQTYEQY; d_gene: -; v_gene: TRBV28; j_gene: TRBJ2-7
CDR3aa: ASSLMTGVTVGNLKQVYEQY; d_gene: TRBD1; v_gene: TRBV28; j_gene: TRBJ2-7
CDR3aa: ATSRPPGLAGGRYEQY; d_gene: TRBD2; v_gene: TRBV15; j_gene: TRBJ2-7
CDR3aa: ASRKFRQFTEAF; d_gene: -; v_gene: TRBV6-5; j_gene: TRBJ1-1
CDR3aa: ASMGQGRDTQY; d_gene: TRBD1; v_gene: TRBV19; j_gene: TRBJ2-3
CDR3aa: ASSDVRHGSAQH; d_gene: -; v_gene: TRBV28; j_gene: TRBJ1-5
CDR3aa: ASSQGVQGSYT; d_gene: TRBD1; v_gene: TRBV3-1/TRBV3-2; j_gene: TRBJ1-2
CDR3aa: ASVSVSSYEQY; d_gene: -; v_gene: TRBV2; j_gene: TRBJ2-7
CDR3aa: ASSVRGRDTQY; d_gene: TRBD1; v_gene: TRBV5-1; j_gene: TRBJ2-3
CDR3aa: ASTPPGGNFGNTIY; d_gene: TRBD1; v_gene: TRBV19; j_gene: TRBJ1-3
CDR3aa: ASSERTGGFATNEKLF; d_gene: TRBD1; v_gene: TRBV6-1; j_gene: TRBJ1-4
CDR3aa: ASSYSGTDTQY; d_gene: -; v_gene: TRBV11-3; j_gene: TRBJ2-3
CDR3aa: ASSPGLGQGYEQY; d_gene: TRBD1; v_gene: TRBV18; j_gene: TRBJ2-7
CDR3aa: ASSPDRVVFLGYEKLF; d_gene: TRBD1; v_gene: TRBV7-8; j_gene: TRBJ1-4
CDR3aa: ASSIGGNTEAF; d_gene: -; v_gene: TRBV19; j_gene: TRBJ1-1
CDR3aa: ASSTGTPGSYEQY; d_gene: -; v_gene: TRBV5-1; j_gene: TRBJ2-7
CDR3aa: ASSFEGMGLAGRTNEQF; d_gene: TRBD2; v_gene: TRBV7-2; j_gene: TRBJ2-1
CDR3aa: ASSVTTGGGYGYT; d_gene: TRBD1; v_gene: TRBV28; j_gene: TRBJ1-2
CDR3aa: ATSRLIQSSGANVLT; d_gene: -; v_gene: TRBV15; j_gene: TRBJ2-6
CDR3aa: ATSDATETGKYGYT; d_gene: -; v_gene: TRBV24-1; j_gene: TRBJ1-2
CDR3aa: AWSGLAGSFYEQY; d_gene: TRBD2; v_gene: TRBV30; j_gene: TRBJ2-7
CDR3aa: ASSQQQGKGNTEAF; d_gene: TRBD1; v_gene: TRBV14; j_gene: TRBJ1-1
CDR3aa: ASSFQGTGIDTQY; d_gene: -; v_gene: TRBV5-1; j_gene: TRBJ2-3
CDR3aa: SASRSSGAGELF; d_gene: TRBD2; v_gene: TRBV20-1; j_gene: TRBJ2-2
CDR3aa: ASSLISGARSQPQH; d_gene: -; v_gene: TRBV7-2; j_gene: TRBJ1-5
CDR3aa: ASSPEKTGAGANVLT; d_gene: -; v_gene: TRBV6-4; j_gene: TRBJ2-6
CDR3aa: ASNIRGTNEKLF; d_gene: TRBD1; v_gene: TRBV5-5; j_gene: TRBJ1-4
CDR3aa: ASSLGAVTYNEQF; d_gene: -; v_gene: TRBV5-1; j_gene: TRBJ2-1
CDR3aa: SAKDSSRAF; d_gene: -; v_gene: TRBV20-1; j_gene: TRBJ1-1
CDR3aa: ASSQLRSIPGLARSGGQETQY; d_gene: TRBD2; v_gene: TRBV23-1; j_gene: TRBJ2-5
CDR3aa: ASNMGQANTEAF; d_gene: -; v_gene: TRBV28; j_gene: TRBJ1-1
CDR3aa: ASSKYGENTEAF; d_gene: -; v_gene: TRBV3-1/TRBV3-2; j_gene: TRBJ1-1
CDR3aa: AWKTGNRLNEQF; d_gene: -; v_gene: TRBV30; j_gene: TRBJ2-1
CDR3aa: ASSLRRTYEQY; d_gene: -; v_gene: TRBV11-2; j_gene: TRBJ2-7
CDR3aa: ASSWTGGTEAF; d_gene: TRBD1; v_gene: TRBV28; j_gene: TRBJ1-1
CDR3aa: ASSPLAGEGEQY; d_gene: TRBD2; v_gene: TRBV18; j_gene: TRBJ2-7